These 20 T cell receptor beta chains were sequenced from one sample in a study of cytomegalovirus exposure and HLA in healthy donors. The study ran its PCR with 60 Vbeta and 13 Jbeta primers. Sequencing was performed with immunoSEQ multiplex PCR; in TCRdb, only in-frame clones are kept and a portion is missing. Of about 180,000 clones in the sample, about 82% were seen once. The sample consisted of PBMCs. Receptors originate from a man aged 18 to 35 in good health and CMV-seronegative.

As for this clone: The same CDR3 arises from other DNA sequences in this sample as well. This chain uses TRBV9 with TRBJ2-5; TRBD1 aligns across 7 bases. The J call is doubtful: the DNA matches TRBJ2-7 better. CDR3 length: 14 amino acids. CDR1 and CDR2 from the germline V gene are SGDLS and YYNGEE. The CDR3 spells CASSAGQASYEQYF. The CDR3 nucleotides are TGTGCCAGCAGCGCCGGACAGGCGTCCTACGAGCAGTACTTC.

The gene calls are TRBV29-1 and TRBJ2-4; maybe TRBD1 (5 bases). Germline V gene data show CDR1 as SQVTM and CDR2 as ANQGSEA. Trimming removed 4 bases at V and 2 bases at J, with 24 bases between. The CDR3 sequence is 18 residues long. The CDR3, as DNA: TGCAGCGTTGTTTCTGTTCGGGCGTTTGGGGCACCCAAAAACATTCAGTACTTC. Its protein product is CSVVSVRAFGAPKNIQYF.

This chain uses TRBV4-2 with TRBJ2-3, with TRBD2 identical over 15 bases. Germline CDR1 and CDR2: LGHNA and YNFKEQ. J lost 2 bases, V lost 2 bases, and 2 bases had no gene match. This CDR3 has 17 residues. The CDR3 sequence is CASSQRTSGGATDTQYF. The CDR3 region has the DNA TGTGCCAGCAGCCAAAGGACTAGCGGGGGGGCCACAGATACGCAGTATTTT.

This sequence joins TRBV6-1 and TRBJ2-1, with TRBD2 matching 8 bases. J gave up 5 bases and V 5 bases, and 5 bases lay outside the gene matches. Germline CDR1 and CDR2: MNHNS and SASEGT. This CDR3 has 14 amino acids. The CDR3 region has the DNA TGTGCCAGCAGTTTAGCGGGGCCCAACAATGAGCAGTTCTTC. Amino acids: CASSLAGPNNEQFF.

The chain recombines TRBV7-2 with TRBJ1-2; perhaps TRBD1 as D (5 bases). The V gene's germline CDR1 is SGHTA and CDR2 FQGNSA. Trimming cost V 0 bases and J 6 bases, with 14 bases left between them. This CDR3 contains 15 residues. The CDR3 DNA is TGTGCCAGCAGCTTAGCCCAGACAGTCCCAGATGGCTACACCTTC. Its protein product is CASSLAQTVPDGYTF.

The CDR3 reads CASSKGGTDEAFF. The CDR3 bases are TGTGCCAGCAGCAAAGGGGGGACAGACGAAGCTTTCTTT. The V gene is TRBV21-1, the J gene TRBJ1-1; the D call in the table, TRBD1, was not verified against the DNA. TRBV21-1 is labeled a pseudogene. The CDR3 spans 13 residues.

The chain uses TRBV7-2 and TRBJ1-2; TRBD1 agrees at 7 bases. CDR3 length: 14 amino acids. The germline V gene encodes CDR1 SGHTA and CDR2 FQGNSA. V was pared by 5 bases and J by 3 bases, with 6 bases of the junction left unmatched. CDR3 amino acids: CASSPAGQYYGYTF. CDR3 DNA sequence: TGTGCCAGCAGCCCGGCGGGACAGTACTATGGCTACACCTTC.

V gene TRBV9 combines with J gene TRBJ2-1; 8 positions agree with TRBD2. Germline CDR1 and CDR2: SGDLS and YYNGEE. The CDR3 consists of 15 residues. V lost 1 base, J lost 10 bases, and 10 bases stayed unmatched. The CDR3 reads CASSVTGGVLFEQFF. The CDR3 coding sequence is TGTGCCAGCAGCGTAACCGGGGGGGTTTTATTCGAGCAGTTCTTC. The complete variable domain, with remaining parts taken from reference TRBV9 and TRBJ2-1, reads DSGVTQTPKHLITATGQRVTLRCSPRSGDLSVYWYQQSLDQGLQFLIQYYNGEERAKGNILERFSAQQFPDLHSELNLSSLELGDSALYFCASSVTGGVLFEQFFGPGTRLTVL.

The CDR3 nucleotides are TGTGCCTGGAGTCCAGGGGACAGGGTAGGCTACGAGCAGTACTTC. It specifies CAWSPGDRVGYEQYF. This chain links TRBV30 with TRBJ2-7, with 9 bases matching TRBD1. The germline gives CDR1 GTSNPN, CDR2 SVGIG (reference sequence). Trimming took 2 bases from V and 3 from J; bases not matched to a gene: 8. CDR3 length: 15 amino acids.

V usage is TRBV5-8 and J usage is TRBJ2-1, with D perhaps matching TRBD2 (8 bases). This CDR3 has 15 amino acids. Germline CDR1 SGHTS, CDR2 YDEGEE. V lost 4 bases, J lost 6 bases, and 17 bases lay in between. In nucleotides, the CDR3 is TGTGCCAGCAGCCCCCGGGGGGGACAGTCCAATGAGCAGTTCTTC. It encodes CASSPRGGQSNEQFF.

V and J are TRBV5-4 and TRBJ2-1, with D perhaps matching TRBD1 (6 bases). Germline-derived CDR1 and CDR2 are SGHNT and YYREEE (reference sequence). The CDR3 sequence is 16 residues long. The V gene lost 0 bases and the J gene lost 6 bases, with 16 bases spanning the gap. The DNA of the CDR3 is TGTGCCAGCAGCTTGGGCCCCCCGTCAGGGGTCAATGAGCAGTTCTTC. Its translation is CASSLGPPSGVNEQFF.

This chain connects TRBV28 to TRBJ1-2; no firm D call. V was trimmed by 6 bases and J by 0 bases, leaving 8 bases between them. The CDR3 runs 13 residues. CDR1 is MDHEN and CDR2 is SYDVKM in the germline V gene. Here the CDR3 reads CASRTGTNYGYTF. CDR3 nucleotides: TGTGCCAGCAGGACGGGAACTAACTATGGCTACACCTTC.

The chain joins TRBV7-8 to TRBJ1-5, with D possibly being TRBD1 (5 bases). The CDR3 has 15 residues. Germline CDR1 reads SGHVS; CDR2 reads FQNEAQ. Trimming cost V 6 bases and J 3 bases, with 15 bases left between them. For the CDR3, the DNA is TGTGCCAGCAGTCGAGCCGGGGGTTCCAATCAGCCCCAGCATTTT. Protein sequence: CASSRAGGSNQPQHF.

The chain combines TRBV30 with TRBJ1-2; D unclear. This CDR3 is 13 amino acids long. The ends were cut back, 3 bases at V and 8 bases at J, with 16 bases in the middle. The germline V gene has CDR1 GTSNPN and CDR2 SVGIG (reference sequence). In DNA, the CDR3 is TGTGCCTGGAGATCCCTGTCCTCGGGGGGCTACACCTTC. Translation: CAWRSLSSGGYTF.

The chain joins TRBV11-2 to TRBJ2-1, with D tentatively TRBD2 (6 bases). V was trimmed by 5 bases and J by 2 bases, leaving 13 bases between them. Looked up from germline, CDR1 is SGHAT and CDR2 is FQNNGV. The CDR3 extends over 15 amino acids. The chain's CDR3 is CASSPAGLTYNEQFF. CDR3 nucleotides: TGTGCCAGCAGCCCGGCGGGGTTGACCTACAATGAGCAGTTCTTC.

V gene TRBV2 combines with J gene TRBJ2-1; 7 nucleotides align to TRBD2. Per the germline V gene, CDR1 is SNHLY and CDR2 is FYNNEI. The V segment lost 7 bases and the J segment 10 bases; nucleotides outside the gene matches: 22. The CDR3 covers 17 residues. Here the CDR3 reads CASTPEGGRAPPYEQFF. The CDR3, as DNA: TGTGCCAGCACCCCCGAGGGAGGGAGGGCCCCCCCCTACGAGCAGTTCTTC.

This clone came up a few times. This chain joins TRBV27 and TRBJ1-5, with 7 bases aligning to TRBD1. The V and J ends lost 4 bases and 4 bases, in that order; junction bases with no gene match: 4. Germline CDR1 reads MNHEY; CDR2 reads SMNVEV (reference sequence). The CDR3 contains 14 residues. The CDR3 coding sequence is TGTGCCAGCAGTTCCGGGACAGCTAATCAGCCCCAGCATTTT. The encoded protein is CASSSGTANQPQHF.

The chain joins TRBV28 to TRBJ1-5; tentative D call: TRBD1 (6 bases). Trimming pared 7 bases from V and 5 bases from J, leaving 21 bases between. CDR3 length: 16 residues. Germline loops: CDR1 MDHEN, CDR2 SYDVKM. Here the CDR3 reads CASTDAGRGYDQPQHF. For the CDR3, the DNA is TGTGCCAGCACCGACGCGGGCAGGGGATACGATCAGCCCCAGCATTTT.

The genes are TRBV7-2 and TRBJ1-4; the D is unclear. Germline CDR1 and CDR2: SGHTA and FQGNSA. The ends were cut back, 1 base at V and 3 bases at J, with 9 bases in the middle. The CDR3 covers 15 residues. DNA of the CDR3: TGTGCCAGCAGCTTAGAGCTCCTCCCTAATGAAAAACTGTTTTTT. Encoded protein: CASSLELLPNEKLFF.

In its sample, this clone was seen a few times. The chain employs TRBV30 and TRBJ2-7; unclear D gene. From germline, CDR1 is GTSNPN and CDR2 SVGIG (reference sequence). The length of the CDR3 is 13 residues. Trimming took 7 bases from V and 5 from J, leaving 18 bases between them. Written as DNA, the CDR3 is TGTGCCTTGATTTTTCTTCGAGGAGACGAGCAGTACTTC. This translates into CALIFLRGDEQYF. Based on the CDR3 plus reference TRBV30 and TRBJ2-7, the full variable domain is SQTIHQWPATLVQPVGSPLSLECTVEGTSNPNLYWYRQAAGRGLQLLFYSVGIGQISSEVPQNLSASRPQDRQFILSSKKLLLSDSGFYLCALIFLRGDEQYFGPGTRLTVT.